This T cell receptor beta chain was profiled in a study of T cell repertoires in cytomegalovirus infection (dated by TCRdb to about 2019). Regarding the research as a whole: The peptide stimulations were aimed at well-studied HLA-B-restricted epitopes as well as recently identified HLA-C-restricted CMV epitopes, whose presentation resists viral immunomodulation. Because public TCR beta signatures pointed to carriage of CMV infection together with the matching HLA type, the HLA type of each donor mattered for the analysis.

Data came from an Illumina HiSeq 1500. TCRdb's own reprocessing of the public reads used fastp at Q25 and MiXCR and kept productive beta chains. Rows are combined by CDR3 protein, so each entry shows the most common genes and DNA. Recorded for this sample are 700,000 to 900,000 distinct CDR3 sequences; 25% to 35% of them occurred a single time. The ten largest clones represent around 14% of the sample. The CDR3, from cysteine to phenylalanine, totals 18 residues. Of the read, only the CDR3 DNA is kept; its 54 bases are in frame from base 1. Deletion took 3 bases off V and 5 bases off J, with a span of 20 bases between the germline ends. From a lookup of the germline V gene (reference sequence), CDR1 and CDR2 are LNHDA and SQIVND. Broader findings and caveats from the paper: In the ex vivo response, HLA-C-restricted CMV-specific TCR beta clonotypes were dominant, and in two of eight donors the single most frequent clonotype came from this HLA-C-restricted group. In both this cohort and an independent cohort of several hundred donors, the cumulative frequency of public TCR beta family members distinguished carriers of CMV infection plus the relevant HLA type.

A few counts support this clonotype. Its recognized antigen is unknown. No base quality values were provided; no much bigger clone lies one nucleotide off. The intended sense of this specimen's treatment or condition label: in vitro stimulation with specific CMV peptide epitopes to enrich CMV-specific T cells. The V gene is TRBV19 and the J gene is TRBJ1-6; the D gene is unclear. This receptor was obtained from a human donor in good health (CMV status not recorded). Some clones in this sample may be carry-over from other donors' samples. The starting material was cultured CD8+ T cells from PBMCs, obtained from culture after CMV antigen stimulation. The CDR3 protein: CASSIPEATVSNNSPLHF. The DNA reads TGTGCCAGTAGTATCCCGGAGGCTACAGTTTCAAATAATTCACCCCTCCACTTT.